This is a list of T cell receptor beta chains from one sample in a study of cytotoxic CD8 clonotypes in ibrutinib-treated CLL. Sequencing was performed with immunoSEQ multiplex PCR; in TCRdb, only in-frame clones are kept and a portion is missing. The table lists around 140,000 clones, around 80% of them singletons, with 7.5% to 8% in the top ten. Material: PBMCs, obtained after 36 months of ibrutinib treatment. The receptors shown here come from a human donor with chronic lymphocytic leukemia. Each CDR3 is given with its conserved first and last residue.

V: TRBV30; CDR3: CAWATVSNQPQHF
V: TRBV15; CDR3: CATSSRRTGNNQPQHF
V: TRBV18; CDR3: CASSPTEADNQPQHF
V: TRBV5-1; CDR3: CASSSEGQGFSYNSPLHF
V: TRBV5-4; CDR3: CASSPFSQGIMDTIYF
V: TRBV20-1; CDR3: CSARQPETQYF
V: TRBV7-3; CDR3: CASSLNRNYGYTF
V: TRBV28; CDR3: CASSLKRRWDSNQPQHF
V: TRBV12-5; CDR3: CASADTYSYEQYF
V: TRBV11-2; CDR3: CASSRLDTYGYTF
V: TRBV7-9; CDR3: CASSPRTSGPLYNEQFF
V: TRBV6-6; CDR3: CASSYYSGGYEQYF
V: TRBV5-6; CDR3: CASSPDSKGGYTF
V: TRBV5-1; CDR3: CASSLEGRRPGELFF
V: TRBV19; CDR3: CASSISSGNYEQYF
V: TRBV19; CDR3: CASNWGYGNTIYF
V: TRBV11-2; CDR3: CASSLETGSYEQYF
V: TRBV9; CDR3: CASSAKHRGQETQYF
V: TRBV5-1; CDR3: CASSLQGLSYEQYF
V: TRBV5-6; CDR3: CASSFRDRGFWKQYF
V: TRBV29-1; CDR3: CSVRLAGGIGELFF
V: TRBV11-2; CDR3: CASSLAGGEGDEQYF
V: TRBV4-1; CDR3: CASSHNRGLTEAFF
V: TRBV2; CDR3: CASSQRETQYF
V: TRBV30; CDR3: CAWSVGHEQYF
V: TRBV29-1; CDR3: CSVTRLAGSISGQFF
V: TRBV12-5; CDR3: CASGFGRVQETQYF
V: TRBV19; CDR3: CASSIVISGTETQYF